This T cell receptor (beta chain) was recovered during a study of early T cells in non-severe SARS-CoV-2 infection. TCRdb re-called the 5' RACE reads through MiXCR, storing one row per CDR3 protein. The data contain about 100,000 distinct CDR3 sequences, 13% of them seen just once; the ten biggest clones take up 2% to 2.5%. This clonotype has at least ten counts. The TCR originated in an adult who was a healthcare worker with PCR-confirmed SARS-CoV-2 infection or an uninfected control (not recorded which). The material sequenced was whole blood.

CDR3 region: CSVVVRRSNQPQHF. The CDR3 nucleotides are TGCAGCGTTGTGGTCCGACGGTCAAATCAGCCCCAGCATTTT. The chain is built from TRBV29-1 and TRBJ1-5; D gene unclear. Trimming took 4 bases from V and 4 from J, leaving 14 bases between them. The CDR3 contains 14 residues. Per germline, CDR1 SQVTM and CDR2 ANQGSEA. Full variable domain (rest looked up from reference TRBV29-1 and TRBJ1-5): SAVISQKPSRDICQRGTSLTIQCQVDSQVTMMFWYRQQPGQSLTLIATANQGSEATYESGFVIDKFPISRPNLTFSTLTVSNMSPEDSSIYLCSVVVRRSNQPQHFGDGTRLSIL.